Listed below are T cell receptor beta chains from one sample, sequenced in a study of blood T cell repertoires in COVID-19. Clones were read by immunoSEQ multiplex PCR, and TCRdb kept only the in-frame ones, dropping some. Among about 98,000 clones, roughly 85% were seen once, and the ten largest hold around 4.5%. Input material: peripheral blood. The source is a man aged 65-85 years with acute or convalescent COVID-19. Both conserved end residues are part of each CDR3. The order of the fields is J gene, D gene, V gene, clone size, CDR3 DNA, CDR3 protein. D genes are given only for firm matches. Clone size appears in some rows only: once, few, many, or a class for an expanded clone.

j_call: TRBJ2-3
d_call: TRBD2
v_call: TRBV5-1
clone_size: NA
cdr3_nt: TGCGCCAGCAGCTTGCGGGGGGGCCTCACAGATACGCAGTATTTT
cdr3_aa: CASSLRGGLTDTQYF

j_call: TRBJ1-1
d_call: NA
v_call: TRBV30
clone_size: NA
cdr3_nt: TGTGCCTGGAGTCTAGACAGACCGAACACTGAAGCTTTCTTT
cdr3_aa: CAWSLDRPNTEAFF

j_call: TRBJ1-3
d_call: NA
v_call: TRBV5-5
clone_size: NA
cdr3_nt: TGTGCCAGCAGCTTGGGGGTCAGGGACTCTGGAAACACCATATATTTT
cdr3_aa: CASSLGVRDSGNTIYF

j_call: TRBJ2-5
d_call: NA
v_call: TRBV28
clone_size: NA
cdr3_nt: TGTGCCAGCACAGGCCCTATGGGGACCCAGTACTTC
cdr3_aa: CASTGPMGTQYF

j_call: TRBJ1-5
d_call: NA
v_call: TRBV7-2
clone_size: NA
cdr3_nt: TGTGCCAGCAGTATTGGCCGCAATCAGCCCCAGCATTTT
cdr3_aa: CASSIGRNQPQHF

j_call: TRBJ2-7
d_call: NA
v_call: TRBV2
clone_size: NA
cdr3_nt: TGTGCCACCACAGACGGCTACGAGCAGTACTTC
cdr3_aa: CATTDGYEQYF

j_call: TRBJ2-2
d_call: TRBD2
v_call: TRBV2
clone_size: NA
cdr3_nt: TGTGCCAGCAAGCTCTTGGGGGGGAAGACCGGGGAGCTGTTTTTT
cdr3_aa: CASKLLGGKTGELFF

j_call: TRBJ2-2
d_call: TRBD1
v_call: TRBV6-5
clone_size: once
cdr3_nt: TGTGCCAGCAGCGGGACAGGGGTCGGGGGGGAGCTGTTTTTT
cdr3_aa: CASSGTGVGGELFF

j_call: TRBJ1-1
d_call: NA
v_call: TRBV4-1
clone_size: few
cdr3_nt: TGCGCCAGCAGCCAAGGCGCGGGAAGGACTGAAGCTTTCTTT
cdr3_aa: CASSQGAGRTEAFF

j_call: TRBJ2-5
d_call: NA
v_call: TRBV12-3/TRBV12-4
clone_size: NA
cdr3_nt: TGTGCCAGCAGTTTAGCTAGTTTAGAGACCCAGTACTTC
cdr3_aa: CASSLASLETQYF

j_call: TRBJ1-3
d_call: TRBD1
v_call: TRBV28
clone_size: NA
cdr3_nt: TGTGCCAGCAGTTTATCCGGGACAGGAGGAAACACCATATATTTT
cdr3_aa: CASSLSGTGGNTIYF

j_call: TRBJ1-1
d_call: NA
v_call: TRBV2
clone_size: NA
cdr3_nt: TGTGCCAGCAGTGAAGAAGGGGCCGCGTTTGCTTTCTTT
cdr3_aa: CASSEEGAAFAFF

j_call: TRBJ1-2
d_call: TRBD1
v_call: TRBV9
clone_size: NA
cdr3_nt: TGTGCCAGCAGCCTCAAAGGGGGCAGGCCGGCTTTGGACTATGGCTACACCTTC
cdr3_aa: CASSLKGGRPALDYGYTF

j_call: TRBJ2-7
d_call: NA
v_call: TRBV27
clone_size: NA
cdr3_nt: TGTGCCAGCAGTTTATCGGGGGGCTACGAGCAGTACTTC
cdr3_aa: CASSLSGGYEQYF

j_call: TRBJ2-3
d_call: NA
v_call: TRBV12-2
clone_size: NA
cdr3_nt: TGTGCAAGTCGCTTAGCGCGCTGGCACGTAACAAATGGGGGCTCGGATACGCAGTATTTT
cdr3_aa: CASRLARWHVTNGGSDTQYF

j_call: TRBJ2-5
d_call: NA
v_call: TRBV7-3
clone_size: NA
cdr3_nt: TGTGCCAGCAGCTTAACGAACGGAGAGACCCAGTACTTC
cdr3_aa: CASSLTNGETQYF

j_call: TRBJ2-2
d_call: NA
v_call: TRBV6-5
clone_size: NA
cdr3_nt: TGTGCCGGAACCCTGGGACATCAAACCACCGGGGAGCTGTTTTTT
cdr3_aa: CAGTLGHQTTGELFF